The sample holds a few counts of the clone carrying this T cell receptor (beta chain). The antigen is undetermined. The Oncomine TCR Beta short-read assay sequenced DNA from cultured CD4+ T cells. Researchers extracted genomic DNA from CD4+ T cells that had been cultured. TCRdb called the PCR reads again in MiXCR, with one record for every CDR3 protein. The data hold about 4,300 distinct CDR3 sequences, with 55% to 65% observed a single time. The treatment denotes: approximately 9-day PBMC culture with coronavirus spike peptide pools or control peptides (ViraFEST assay). During the years 2011-2018, before the COVID-19 pandemic, the unexposed donor's CD4+ T cells were collected. Using peptide pools, antigen-specific T cells were expanded in ViraFEST before TCRs were sequenced. The CDR3 totals 14 residues. V lost 5 bases and J lost 6; bases outside the gene matches: 4. Germline V CDR1 and CDR2: SSHAT, FNYEAQ (reference sequence).

These data belong to a study of vaccination and CD4 T cells after COVID-19. Sequences were obtained from CD4+ T cells from blood, cultured in vitro. The receptor was isolated from a human donor in good health. This chain connects TRBV7-7 to TRBJ2-2; the match to TRBD1 covers 9 bases. CDR3 DNA sequence: TGTGCCAGCAGCCCGTGGACAGGGGCCGGGGAGCTGTTTTTT. This codes for CASSPWTGAGELFF.